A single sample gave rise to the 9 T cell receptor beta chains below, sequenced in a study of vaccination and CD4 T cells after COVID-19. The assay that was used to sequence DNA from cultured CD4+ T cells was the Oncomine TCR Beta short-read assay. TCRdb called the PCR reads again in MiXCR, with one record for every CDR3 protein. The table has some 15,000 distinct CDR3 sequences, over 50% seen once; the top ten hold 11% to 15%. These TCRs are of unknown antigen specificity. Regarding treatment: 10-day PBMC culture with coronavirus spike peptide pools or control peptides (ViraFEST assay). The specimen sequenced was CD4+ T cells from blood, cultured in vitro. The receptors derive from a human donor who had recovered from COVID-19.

CDR3 region: CASSLGLATDSYEQYF. CDR3 bases: TGTGCCAGCAGCTTAGGGCTAGCGACAGACTCCTACGAGCAGTACTTC. The chain carries TRBV7-8 and TRBJ2-7; tentative D call: TRBD2 (6 bases). V lost 1 base and J 0 bases, leaving 13 bases between the germline ends. Germline V lookup: CDR1 SGHVS, CDR2 FQNEAQ. The CDR3 is made up of 16 amino acids. Full variable domain (missing parts from reference TRBV7-8 and TRBJ2-7): GAGVSQSPRYKVAKRGQDVALRCDPISGHVSLFWYQQALGQGPEFLTYFQNEAQLDKSGLPSDRFFAERPEGSVSTLKIQRTQQEDSAVYLCASSLGLATDSYEQYFGPGTRLTVT.

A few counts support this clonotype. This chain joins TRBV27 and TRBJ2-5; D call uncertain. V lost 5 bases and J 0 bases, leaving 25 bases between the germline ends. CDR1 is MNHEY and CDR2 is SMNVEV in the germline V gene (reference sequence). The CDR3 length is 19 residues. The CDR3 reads CASSARRVRATRHQETQYF. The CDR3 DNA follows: TGTGCCAGCAGTGCCCGACGGGTTCGGGCTACCAGGCACCAAGAGACCCAGTACTTC.

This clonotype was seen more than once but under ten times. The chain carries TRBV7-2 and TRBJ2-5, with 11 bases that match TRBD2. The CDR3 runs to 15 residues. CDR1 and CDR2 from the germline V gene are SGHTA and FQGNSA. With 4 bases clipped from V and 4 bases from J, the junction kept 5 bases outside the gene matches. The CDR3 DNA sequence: TGTGCCAGCAGCTGGACAGGACTAGCGGGAGAGACCCAGTACTTC. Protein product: CASSWTGLAGETQYF.

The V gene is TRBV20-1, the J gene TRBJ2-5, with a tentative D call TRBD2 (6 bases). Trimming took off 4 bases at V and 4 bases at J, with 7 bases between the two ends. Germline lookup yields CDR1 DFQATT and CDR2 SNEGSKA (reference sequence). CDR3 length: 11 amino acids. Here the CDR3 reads CSATSVETQYF. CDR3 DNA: TGCAGTGCTACTAGCGTAGAGACCCAGTACTTC.

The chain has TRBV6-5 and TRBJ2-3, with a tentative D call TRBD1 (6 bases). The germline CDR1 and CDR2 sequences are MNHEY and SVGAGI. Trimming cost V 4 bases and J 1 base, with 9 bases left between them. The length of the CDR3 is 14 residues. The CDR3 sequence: CASSLDSRTDTQYF. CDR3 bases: TGTGCCAGCAGTTTGGACAGTCGCACAGATACGCAGTATTTT.

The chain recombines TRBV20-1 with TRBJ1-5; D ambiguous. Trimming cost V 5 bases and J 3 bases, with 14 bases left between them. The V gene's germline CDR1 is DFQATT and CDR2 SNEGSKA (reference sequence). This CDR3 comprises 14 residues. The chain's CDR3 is CSASRWMINQPQHF. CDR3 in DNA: TGCAGTGCTTCAAGGTGGATGATCAATCAGCCCCAGCATTTT.

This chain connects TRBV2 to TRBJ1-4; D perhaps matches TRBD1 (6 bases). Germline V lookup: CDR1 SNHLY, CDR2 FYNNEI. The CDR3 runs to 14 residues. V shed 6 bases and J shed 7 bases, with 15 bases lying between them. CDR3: CASRPGHAGEKLFF. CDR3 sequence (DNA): TGTGCCAGCAGGCCGGGACACGCTGGTGAAAAACTGTTTTTT.

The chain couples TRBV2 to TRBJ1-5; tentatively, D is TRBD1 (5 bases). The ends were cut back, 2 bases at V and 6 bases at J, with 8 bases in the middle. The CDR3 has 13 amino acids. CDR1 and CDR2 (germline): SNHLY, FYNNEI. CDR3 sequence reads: CASSERGLQPQHF. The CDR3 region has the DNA TGTGCCAGCAGTGAACGGGGACTTCAGCCCCAGCATTTT.

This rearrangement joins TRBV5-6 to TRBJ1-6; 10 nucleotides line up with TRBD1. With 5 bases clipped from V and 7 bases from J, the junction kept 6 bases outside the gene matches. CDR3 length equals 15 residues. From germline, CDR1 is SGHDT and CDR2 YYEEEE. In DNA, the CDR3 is TGTGCCAGCAGTCCGGACAGGGGGTTGAATTCACCCCTCCACTTT. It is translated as CASSPDRGLNSPLHF.